The 9 T cell receptor beta chains reported below all come from one sample, sequenced in a study of blood T cell repertoires in COVID-19. Assay: immunoSEQ multiplex PCR; the TCRdb copy retains only in-frame clones and omits some. Among about 140,000 clones, about 86% were seen once, and the ten largest hold 4% to 4.5%. The sequencing sample was made of peripheral blood. Source of these receptors: a woman aged 40 to 49 with acute or convalescent COVID-19.

Comments on this clone: The DNA is left out, because the CDR3 cannot be placed on it with certainty; the CDR3 is given as TCRdb lists it. The gene calls are TRBV6-6 and TRBJ1-2; the listed D gene, TRBD1, was not tested against the DNA. Germline-derived CDR1 and CDR2 are MNHNY and SVGAGI (reference sequence). The CDR3 spans 17 amino acids, including both terminal residues. CDR3 region: CASSWGKTGKVGLHLRF.

The chain joins TRBV7-2 to TRBJ2-3, with 9 bases matching TRBD2. The CDR3 is made up of 18 amino acids. Germline trimming cut 1 base from V and 1 base from J; bases unmatched to any gene: 9. Germline lookup yields CDR1 SGHTA and CDR2 FQGNSA. The DNA for the CDR3 is TGTGCCAGCAGCTTAGAGCCCCTAGGACTAGCGCGCACAGATACGCAGTATTTT. Translated, it gives CASSLEPLGLARTDTQYF.

This clone was picked up one time. The V gene is TRBV7-2, the J gene TRBJ1-2; D not resolved. Trimming removed 6 bases from V and 8 bases from J, with 19 bases in between. The length of the CDR3 is 14 residues. Per germline, CDR1 SGHTA and CDR2 FQGNSA. CDR3 residues: CASRQSRERVGYTF. The CDR3, as DNA: TGTGCCAGCAGACAAAGCCGGGAGAGAGTGGGCTACACCTTC.

The V and J genes are TRBV5-5 and TRBJ1-3; D is perhaps TRBD1 (6 bases). Germline V lookup: CDR1 SGHKS, CDR2 YYEKEE (reference sequence). The CDR3 consists of 17 residues. Trimming pared 4 bases from V and 2 bases from J, leaving 19 bases between. The CDR3 DNA is TGTGCCAGCAGCCTATATTACTCCACAGGGCCTGGAAACACCATATATTTT. Residues: CASSLYYSTGPGNTIYF.

The chain couples TRBV19 to TRBJ1-1; the match to TRBD1 covers 7 bases. The CDR3 consists of 15 residues. Unmatched junction bases numbered 9, after V lost 3 bases and J lost 5 bases. The germline gives CDR1 LNHDA, CDR2 SQIVND (reference sequence). The CDR3 is CASSMTWAGGTEAFF. The CDR3 nucleotides read TGTGCCAGTAGTATGACTTGGGCAGGGGGGACTGAAGCTTTCTTT.

The chain uses TRBV12-3 or TRBV12-4 and TRBJ1-5; D is uncertain. Between the trimmed V and J ends, which lost 5 bases and 7 bases, there was a span of 12 bases. The CDR3 sequence is 13 residues long. The CDR3 sequence is CASSPDIGQPQHF. The CDR3 DNA is TGTGCCAGCAGTCCCGACATCGGCCAGCCCCAGCATTTT.

This sequence joins TRBV6-5 and TRBJ1-2; 8 bases are shared with TRBD1. The CDR3 loop spans 14 amino acids. Germline lookup yields CDR1 MNHEY and CDR2 SVGAGI. V lost 0 bases and J lost 7; bases outside the gene matches: 4. Here the CDR3 reads CASSYSTGTGGYTF. The CDR3 nucleotides are TGTGCCAGCAGTTACTCAACGGGGACAGGTGGCTACACCTTC.

In this sample, this clone turned up once. The rearrangement uses TRBV27 and TRBJ2-7; TRBD2 is a possible D gene (5 bases). The CDR3 runs to 14 residues. V shed 6 bases and J shed 0 bases, with 12 bases lying between them. Per germline, CDR1 MNHEY and CDR2 SMNVEV (reference sequence). The CDR3 coding sequence is TGTGCCAGCAGCTTTAGCGCCAGCTCCTACGAGCAGTACTTC. Amino acids: CASSFSASSYEQYF.

As DNA, the CDR3 is TGTGCCAGTAGTATCACAGCCCTGTCGAACACTGAAGCTTTCTTT. Protein product: CASSITALSNTEAFF. The rearrangement joins TRBV19 to TRBJ1-1; the D is unclear. The V end lost 3 bases, the J end lost 1 base, and 12 bases lay between the germline ends. Germline CDR1 and CDR2: LNHDA and SQIVND (reference sequence). The CDR3 consists of 15 residues. Full variable domain (remainder filled in from reference TRBV19 and TRBJ1-1): DGGITQSPKYLFRKEGQNVTLSCEQNLNHDAMYWYRQDPGQGLRLIYYSQIVNDFQKGDIAEGYSVSREKKESFPLTVTSAQKNPTAFYLCASSITALSNTEAFFGQGTRLTVV.